The sequence of this TCR beta chain was determined in a study of T cell repertoires in cytomegalovirus infection. The ends were cut back, 2 bases at V and 6 bases at J, with 10 bases in the middle. CDR3 length equals 13 residues. The germline CDR1 and CDR2 sequences are WSHSY and SAAADI. This clonotype was detected only a few times. Its antigen is unknown. TCRdb fed the reads into MiXCR, producing one record per CDR3 protein. The sample carries approximately 500,000 distinct CDR3 sequences, around 10% recorded once. Study conclusions and caveats: Within the response measured ex vivo, HLA-C-restricted CMV-specific TCR beta clonotypes were dominant.

The chain joins TRBV10-2 to TRBJ1-2; D possibly corresponds to TRBD1 (5 bases). The material sequenced was PBMCs. This sequence was found in a human donor in good health (CMV status not recorded). Some clones in this sample may be carry-over from other donors' samples. The CDR3 sequence is CASSEAGLDGYTF. In DNA form, the CDR3 reads TGCGCCAGCAGTGAGGCAGGGCTTGATGGCTACACCTTC.